This T cell receptor beta chain comes out of a study of cytomegalovirus exposure and HLA in healthy donors. For the study at large: Later, an analysis reported that the 130 or so validation repertoires had used the same platform as the 500 to 800 first-cohort repertoires.

This CDR3 spans 16 amino acids. V lost 4 bases, J lost 4 bases, and 20 bases lay in between. CDR1 SGHRS and CDR2 YFSETQ come from the germline V gene. Sequencing used immunoSEQ multiplex PCR; TCRdb keeps in-frame clones, though not all of them. The sample includes about 220,000 clones, roughly 89% seen only once; the top ten take 2.6%. The study drew the donors from its approximately 110-subject validation cohort, separate from the approximately 700-subject first cohort. Study results and limitations: Later, an analysis found that TCR clusters from the first cohort tended to co-occur in the 95 to 150 validation repertoires. Under in vitro conditions, a few CMV-associated chains were confirmed as specific for CMV antigens.

Points on this clone: The antigen is not known.

This clonotype was sampled from a man in his late teens or twenties in good health and CMV-seronegative. The sequencing sample was made of PBMCs. The chain uses TRBV5-1 and TRBJ2-5; a weak D match, TRBD2 (7 bases). The CDR3, as DNA: TGCGCCAGCAGCCCGGGGGCGAGGGAGGGAGGAGAGACCCAGTACTTC. Protein product: CASSPGAREGGETQYF. Full variable domain (remainder filled in from reference TRBV5-1 and TRBJ2-5): KAGVTQTPRYLIKTRGQQVTLSCSPISGHRSVSWYQQTPGQGLQFLFEYFSETQRNKGNFPGRFSGRQFSNSRSEMNVSTLELGDSALYLCASSPGAREGGETQYFGPGTRLLVL.